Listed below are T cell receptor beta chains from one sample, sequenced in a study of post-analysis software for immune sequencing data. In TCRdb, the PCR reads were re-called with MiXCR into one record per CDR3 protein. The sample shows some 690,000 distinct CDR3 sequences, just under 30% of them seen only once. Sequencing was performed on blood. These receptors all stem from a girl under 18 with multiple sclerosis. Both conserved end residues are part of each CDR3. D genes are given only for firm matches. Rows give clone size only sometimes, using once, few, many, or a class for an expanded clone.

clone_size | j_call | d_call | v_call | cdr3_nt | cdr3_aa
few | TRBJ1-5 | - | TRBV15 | TGTGCCACCAGCAGACCCGGGGGGGGTCAGCCCCAGCATTTT | CATSRPGGGQPQHF
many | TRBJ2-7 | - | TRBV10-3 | TGTGCCATCAGTAGGGACACCAACTACGAGCAGTACTTC | CAISRDTNYEQYF
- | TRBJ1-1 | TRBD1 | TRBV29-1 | TGCAGCGGATCAACAGGGGCGGGGACTGAAGCTTTCTTT | CSGSTGAGTEAFF
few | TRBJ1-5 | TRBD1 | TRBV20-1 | TGCAGTGCCGGGGGGGATACAGGGGGCTCGGTTCAGCCCCAGCATTTT | CSAGGDTGGSVQPQHF
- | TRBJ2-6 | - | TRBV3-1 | TGTGCCAGCAGCCCCAGCAATAGCGCAAGTTCTGAGGCCAACGTCCTGACTTTC | CASSPSNSASSEANVLTF
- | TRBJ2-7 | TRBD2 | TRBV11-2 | TGTGCCAGCAGCCGACTAGCGGGAGACCCTAGCTACGAGCAGTACTTC | CASSRLAGDPSYEQYF
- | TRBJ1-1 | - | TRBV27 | TGTGCCAGCAGGACCGGAAACCAGAACACTGAAGCTTTCTTT | CASRTGNQNTEAFF
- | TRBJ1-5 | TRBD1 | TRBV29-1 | TGCAGCGTTGAAGATCCGGCAGGGGGGGGGCCCCAGCATTTT | CSVEDPAGGGPQHF
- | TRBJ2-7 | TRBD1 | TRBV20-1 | TGCAGTGCTCAAACAGGGGCCTACGAGCAGTACTTC | CSAQTGAYEQYF
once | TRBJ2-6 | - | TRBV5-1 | TGCGCCAGCAGCTTGGCCGGAGGGACTGGGGCCAACGTCCTGACTTTC | CASSLAGGTGANVLTF
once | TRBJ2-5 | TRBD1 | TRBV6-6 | TGTGCCAGCAGTTACGGAGACAGGGGGTCAGGAGGGACCCAGTACTTC | CASSYGDRGSGGTQYF
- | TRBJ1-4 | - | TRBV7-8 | TGTGCCAGCAGTAGAACAGGAACCAGGGCTAATGAAAAACTGTTTTTT | CASSRTGTRANEKLFF
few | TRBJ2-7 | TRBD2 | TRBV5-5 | TGTGCCAGCAGCTTTAGCGGGAGGGCCGATAGGGAGCAGTACTTC | CASSFSGRADREQYF
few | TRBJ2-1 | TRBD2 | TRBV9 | TGTGCCAGCAGCCTTAGGGGCGGGACTAGCGAGTTCTTC | CASSLRGGTSEFF
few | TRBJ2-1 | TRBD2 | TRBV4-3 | TGCGCCAGCAGCCTACGGACTAGCGCAATTTACAATGAGCAGTTCTTC | CASSLRTSAIYNEQFF
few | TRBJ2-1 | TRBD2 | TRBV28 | TGTGCCAGCAGTTTAGGGCGGGGGGGCCTAGGTGTCTACAATGAGCAGTTCTTC | CASSLGRGGLGVYNEQFF
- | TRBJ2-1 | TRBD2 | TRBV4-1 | TGCGCCAGCAGCCAATCCAGCGGGGGTAACGCCTACAATGAGCAGTTCTTC | CASSQSSGGNAYNEQFF
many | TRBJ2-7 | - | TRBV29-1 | TGCAGCGTCGGGGACTACGAGCAGTACTTC | CSVGDYEQYF
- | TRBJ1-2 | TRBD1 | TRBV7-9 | TGTGCCAGCAGCTTAGGTGGGCCAGACAGGGGAAGCGGCTACACCTTC | CASSLGGPDRGSGYTF
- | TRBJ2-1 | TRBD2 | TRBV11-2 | TGTGCCAGCAGGGAATGGGGGAGGGCCACCAATGAGCAGTTCTTC | CASREWGRATNEQFF